This is a list of T cell receptor beta chains from one sample in a study of blood T cell repertoires in COVID-19. Clones were read by immunoSEQ multiplex PCR, and TCRdb kept only the in-frame ones, dropping some. This sample has about 220,000 clones; roughly 85% occur once, and the top ten carry 2.9%. The sequencing input was peripheral blood. All receptors come from a man in his forties or fifties who had recovered from COVID-19. Each CDR3 is given with its conserved first and last residue. D genes are given only for firm matches. The size of a clone is reported for some rows only, either as once, few or many, or as a class for expanded clones.

d_gene	len	v_gene	abundance	j_gene	CDR3aa	CDR3nt
TRBD2	14	TRBV5-5	-	TRBJ2-4	CASSLVPGGYIQYF	TGTGCCAGCAGCTTGGTTCCGGGAGGATACATTCAGTACTTC
-	13	TRBV11-2	-	TRBJ2-2	CASSFSNTGELFF	TGTGCCAGCAGCTTCTCGAACACCGGGGAGCTGTTTTTT
TRBD1	13	TRBV29-1	-	TRBJ2-4	CSAGTGGYNIQYF	TGCAGCGCGGGGACAGGGGGCTACAACATTCAGTACTTC
-	14	TRBV5-4	-	TRBJ2-7	CASSPTGLNTEQYF	TGTGCCAGCAGTCCTACGGGACTCAATACGGAGCAGTACTTC
-	14	TRBV7-9	-	TRBJ1-1	CASTEQATNTEAFF	TGTGCCAGCACCGAGCAGGCTACGAACACTGAAGCTTTCTTT
TRBD1	18	TRBV4-1	-	TRBJ1-4	CASSQGDRGRGYYEKLFF	TGCGCCAGCAGCCAAGGGGACAGGGGAAGGGGGTACTATGAAAAACTGTTTTTT
-	12	TRBV7-8	-	TRBJ1-3	CASTRQGNTIYF	TGTGCCAGCACCCGACAGGGAAACACCATATATTTT
TRBD1	15	TRBV6-5	few	TRBJ2-7	CASSSTGTGSYEQYF	TGTGCCAGCAGTTCCACCGGGACAGGCTCCTACGAGCAGTACTTC
-	17	TRBV27	-	TRBJ2-6	CASSLRQQGSGANVLTF	TGTGCCAGCAGTCTTCGTCAACAGGGCTCTGGGGCCAACGTCCTGACTTTC
-	14	TRBV18	-	TRBJ2-7	CASSPPARAYEQYF	TGTGCCAGCTCACCACCCGCCAGGGCCTACGAGCAGTACTTC
-	18	TRBV10-3	-	TRBJ1-3	CAISKNPGTRSSGNTIYF	TGTGCCATCAGCAAAAACCCCGGGACAAGAAGTTCTGGAAACACCATATATTTT
TRBD1	15	TRBV2	-	TRBJ1-3	CASSPIRGTGNTIYF	TGTGCCAGCAGTCCAATCAGGGGGACCGGAAACACCATATATTTT
TRBD2	17	TRBV3-1/TRBV3-2	-	TRBJ2-7	CASSQYRLAENSYEQYF	TGTGCCAGCAGCCAATACCGACTAGCGGAAAACTCCTACGAGCAGTACTTC
-	13	TRBV2	-	TRBJ2-7	CASKHRAMNEQYF	TGTGCCAGCAAGCACAGGGCAATGAACGAGCAGTACTTC
TRBD1	18	TRBV28	-	TRBJ2-1	CASSLSLGQGARYNEQFF	TGTGCCAGCAGTTTATCCCTTGGCCAGGGGGCGAGGTACAATGAGCAGTTCTTC
-	14	TRBV30	-	TRBJ2-3	CAWSVGAGPDTQYF	TGTGCCTGGAGTGTGGGGGCGGGTCCAGATACGCAGTATTTT
-	21	TRBV12-2	-	TRBJ2-1	CASRYSLPRGLLVRSYNEQFF	TGTGCAAGTCGCTATTCGCTCCCCAGGGGGCTACTCGTTAGGTCCTACAATGAGCAGTTCTTC
-	13	TRBV18	-	TRBJ2-5	CASSPDSRETQYF	TGTGCCAGCTCACCCGACAGTAGAGAGACCCAGTACTTC
-	14	TRBV19	-	TRBJ1-5	CASSIQGEGQPQHF	TGTGCCAGTAGTATTCAAGGGGAGGGTCAGCCCCAGCATTTT
-	13	TRBV7-8	-	TRBJ1-3	CASSLPGGNTIYF	TGTGCCAGCAGCTTACCGGGGGGGAACACCATATATTTT
TRBD2	17	TRBV2	-	TRBJ2-3	CASSERSGRGSTDTQYF	TGTGCCAGCAGTGAACGGAGCGGGAGGGGGAGCACAGATACGCAGTATTTT
TRBD2	15	TRBV6-6	few	TRBJ2-3	CASSGGTTLSDTQYF	TGTGCCAGCAGTGGCGGGACTACTCTTTCAGATACGCAGTATTTT
-	15	TRBV7-2	-	TRBJ2-1	CASSLRTNSYNEQFF	TGTGCCAGCAGCCTGAGGACTAACTCCTACAATGAGCAGTTCTTC
-	11	TRBV29-1	-	TRBJ2-1	CSVEGGSRRFF	TGCAGCGTTGAAGGAGGGAGCCGACGGTTCTTC
-	15	TRBV28	-	TRBJ2-5	CASSPYRTSRETQYF	TGTGCCAGCAGTCCCTATCGTACCTCACGAGAGACCCAGTACTTC
TRBD1	16	TRBV19	-	TRBJ1-5	CASSIGQGRVNQPQHF	TGTGCCAGTAGCATCGGACAGGGGCGGGTAAATCAGCCCCAGCATTTT
TRBD1	16	TRBV5-1	once	TRBJ1-4	CASSLGNRDRGKKLFF	TGCGCCAGCAGCTTGGGCAACCGGGACAGGGGAAAAAAACTGTTTTTT
-	13	TRBV12-3/TRBV12-4	-	TRBJ1-5	CASSVGGAQPQHF	TGTGCCAGCAGTGTCGGGGGGGCTCAGCCCCAGCATTTT
TRBD1	17	TRBV27	-	TRBJ1-2	CASSLSLDRGRVYGYTF	TGTGCCAGCAGTTTATCCCTGGACAGGGGGCGCGTCTATGGCTACACCTTC
-	18	TRBV9	-	TRBJ1-3	CASSVEERRGFSGNTIYF	TGTGCCAGCAGCGTAGAAGAGAGGCGGGGATTCTCTGGAAACACCATATATTTT
-	16	TRBV7-9	-	TRBJ2-2	CASPPQGLGMGRELFF	TGTGCCTCCCCTCCCCAGGGACTTGGCATGGGTAGGGAGCTGTTTTTT
-	15	TRBV5-4	few	TRBJ2-2	CASSLAGAGNGELFF	TGTGCCAGCAGCTTGGCAGGGGCAGGTAACGGGGAGCTGTTTTTT
TRBD2	15	TRBV5-1	-	TRBJ2-3	CASSLPSGAPDTQYF	TGCGCCAGCAGCTTGCCCAGCGGGGCCCCCGATACGCAGTATTTT
-	15	TRBV28	-	TRBJ1-5	CASSLQGGRNQPQHF	TGTGCCAGCAGTTTGCAGGGAGGGCGCAATCAGCCCCAGCATTTT
TRBD1	15	TRBV10-1	-	TRBJ2-7	CASSPTGGTFYEQYF	TGCGCCAGCAGTCCCACAGGGGGGACATTCTACGAGCAGTACTTC
TRBD2	16	TRBV25-1	-	TRBJ2-2	CASSARLASRPGELFF	TGTGCCAGCAGTGCACGACTAGCGTCCCGCCCCGGGGAGCTGTTTTTT
TRBD2	15	TRBV18	few	TRBJ2-3	CASSHLAGGPDTQYF	TGTGCCAGCTCACACCTTGCGGGAGGGCCGGATACGCAGTATTTT
-	13	TRBV30	-	TRBJ1-4	CASKDRTREKLFF	TGTGCCTCGAAAGACCGGACTCGGGAAAAACTGTTTTTT
-	16	TRBV7-8	-	TRBJ1-3	CASSRGHLSSGNTIYF	TGTGCCAGCAGCCGGGGACACTTGAGCTCTGGAAACACCATATATTTT
-	16	TRBV27	-	TRBJ2-7	CASSLPRDRRTYEQYF	TGTGCCAGCAGTTTACCGCGGGACAGAAGAACCTACGAGCAGTACTTC
TRBD2	13	TRBV5-6	-	TRBJ2-1	CASSWTSAGEQFF	TGTGCCAGCAGCTGGACTAGCGCGGGTGAGCAGTTCTTC
TRBD2	17	TRBV11-2	-	TRBJ2-1	CASSLGIGTSGYNEQFF	TGTGCCAGCAGCTTAGGTATCGGGACTAGCGGGTACAATGAGCAGTTCTTC
-	15	TRBV29-1	few	TRBJ2-3	CSGPGEAHPPDTQYF	TGCAGCGGGCCTGGAGAGGCCCACCCCCCGGATACGCAGTATTTT
-	15	TRBV27	-	TRBJ1-1	CASSQKTGRNTEAFF	TGTGCCAGCAGTCAAAAGACAGGAAGGAACACTGAAGCTTTCTTT
-	13	TRBV30	-	TRBJ1-1	CAWSQGARLQAFF	TGTGCCTGGAGTCAAGGGGCCCGTCTCCAAGCTTTCTTT
-	15	TRBV27	-	TRBJ1-5	CASRQRTDSNQPQHF	TGTGCCAGCAGGCAGCGGACAGATAGCAATCAGCCCCAGCATTTT
-	16	TRBV2	-	TRBJ2-3	CASSRIRTAFTDTQYF	TGTGCCAGCAGTCGGATTAGGACAGCTTTCACAGATACGCAGTATTTT
-	16	TRBV19	-	TRBJ1-2	CASSIAGKTANYGYTF	TGTGCCAGTAGTATAGCGGGAAAAACGGCGAACTATGGCTACACCTTC
-	18	TRBV5-1	-	TRBJ2-1	CASSWPKEGTHNYNEQFF	TGCGCCAGCAGCTGGCCGAAGGAGGGGACCCACAACTACAATGAGCAGTTCTTC
-	11	TRBV20-1	few	TRBJ2-1	CSARGGHEQFF	TGCAGTGCTAGAGGGGGGCATGAGCAGTTCTTC
TRBD1	15	TRBV28	-	TRBJ2-1	CASSEPGQGINEQFF	TGTGCCAGCAGTGAACCGGGACAGGGCATAAATGAGCAGTTCTTC
-	14	TRBV7-9	-	TRBJ2-5	CASSPVDLQETQYF	TGTGCCAGCAGCCCAGTCGATCTCCAAGAGACCCAGTACTTC
-	17	TRBV28	-	TRBJ1-4	CASRTRGTGATNEKLFF	TGTGCCAGCAGAACCCGCGGGACGGGAGCAACTAATGAAAAACTGTTTTTT
-	15	TRBV24-1	-	TRBJ2-2	CATSDLFLNTGELFF	TGTGCCACCAGTGATTTGTTTCTGAACACCGGGGAGCTGTTTTTT
TRBD1	15	TRBV18	-	TRBJ1-4	CASSHHQGGNEKLFF	TGTGCCAGCTCCCACCACCAGGGGGGAAATGAAAAACTGTTTTTT
TRBD2	16	TRBV9	-	TRBJ2-1	CASSPRLAGAYNEQFF	TGTGCCAGCAGCCCTCGACTAGCGGGTGCCTACAATGAGCAGTTCTTC
TRBD1	15	TRBV19	-	TRBJ1-3	CASSRDRISGNTIYF	TGTGCCAGTAGTAGGGACAGGATCTCTGGAAACACCATATATTTT
TRBD1	15	TRBV10-2	-	TRBJ1-2	CASSETLTGGYGYTF	TGCGCCAGCAGTGAGACCCTGACAGGGGGCTATGGCTACACCTTC
TRBD1	16	TRBV15	-	TRBJ1-2	CATSILSTGGAGGYTF	TGTGCCACCAGCATCTTAAGTACAGGGGGCGCGGGGGGCTACACCTTC
TRBD2	15	TRBV9	-	TRBJ2-1	CASSAGTSGSVEQFF	TGTGCCAGCAGCGCGGGGACTAGCGGGAGTGTTGAGCAGTTCTTC